This passage covers 32 T cell receptor beta chains from one sample sequenced in a study of a mutant IDH1 vaccine in newly diagnosed glioma. Some clones are missing from TCRdb's copy, which holds only in-frame ones; the method was immunoSEQ multiplex PCR. This table has approximately 62,000 clones, about 85% appearing once. Time point indicated: week 35, safety follow-up. Each vaccine dose was 300 ug of mutant IDH1 20-mer peptide, with topical imiquimod. These TCRs' antigens remain unknown. The specimen was PBMCs, collected from a glioma patient whose treatment included an IDH1 peptide vaccine. All receptors derive from a man in his thirties or forties with glioma.

The chain has TRBV5-8 and TRBJ1-3; unclear D gene. The CDR3 sequence is 16 residues long. Germline CDR1 SGHTS, CDR2 YDEGEE. Trimming pared 4 bases from V and 1 base from J, leaving 15 bases between. This CDR3 reads CASSNSLGVSGNTIYF. DNA for the CDR3: TGTGCCAGCAGCAACTCTCTTGGGGTATCTGGAAACACCATATATTTT. The whole variable domain, remainder taken from reference TRBV5-8 and TRBJ1-3, is EAGVTQSPTHLIKTRGQQATLRCSPISGHTSVYWYQQALGLGLQFLLWYDEGEERNRGNFPPRFSGRQFPNYSSELNVNALELEDSALYLCASSNSLGVSGNTIYFGEGSWLTVV.

The V and J genes are TRBV13 and TRBJ2-2, with 7 nucleotides matching TRBD1. After removal of 5 bases from V and 1 base from J, the junction contained 4 bases not matched to a gene. The length of the CDR3 is 15 residues. Germline-derived CDR1 and CDR2 are PRHDT and FYEKMQ (reference sequence). The chain's CDR3 is CASSPQGRNTGELFF. As DNA, the CDR3 is TGTGCCAGCAGCCCACAGGGGCGGAACACCGGGGAGCTGTTTTTT.

The chain carries TRBV10-2 and TRBJ1-6; TRBD1 might be the D (6 bases). Germline CDR1 reads WSHSY; CDR2 reads SAAADI. This CDR3 contains 14 residues. The germline V and J ends were trimmed by 4 bases and 9 bases, with 13 bases remaining between them. The CDR3, as DNA: TGCGCCAGCAGTGCCGGGACACTAGTTTCACCCCTCCACTTT. Amino acids: CASSAGTLVSPLHF.

The chain combines TRBV2 with TRBJ2-7, with D possibly being TRBD1 or TRBD2 (5 bases each). V lost 7 bases and J 2 bases, leaving 12 bases between the germline ends. This CDR3 is 13 amino acids long. Germline V gene data show CDR1 as SNHLY and CDR2 as FYNNEI. DNA of the CDR3: TGTGCCAGCAACCCCCGGGGACCCTACGAGCAGTACTTC. This encodes CASNPRGPYEQYF.

The rearrangement joins TRBV6-5 to TRBJ2-2; TRBD1 aligns across 7 bases. With 5 bases clipped from V and 0 bases from J, the junction kept 3 bases outside the gene matches. The CDR3 consists of 15 residues. Germline V lookup: CDR1 MNHEY, CDR2 SVGAGI. The CDR3 loop is CASSRDSTNTGELFF. For the CDR3, the DNA is TGTGCCAGCAGTCGGGACAGTACGAACACCGGGGAGCTGTTTTTT.

The rearrangement links TRBV5-1 to TRBJ2-2, with D hard to call. Germline V gives CDR1 SGHRS, CDR2 YFSETQ. Trimming shortened V by 2 bases and J by 0 bases, and 8 bases separated the two germline ends. The CDR3 covers 15 residues. The CDR3 DNA follows: TGCGCCAGCAGCTTAGGTAACCCGAACACCGGGGAGCTGTTTTTT. Translation gives CASSLGNPNTGELFF.

This chain joins TRBV7-9 and TRBJ2-7; D remains ambiguous. Trimming removed 1 base at V and 6 bases at J, with 10 bases between. This CDR3 region has 13 residues. The germline V gene encodes CDR1 SEHNR and CDR2 FQNEAQ (reference sequence). The CDR3 sequence is CASSLVDFLEQYF. Written as DNA, the CDR3 is TGTGCCAGCAGCTTAGTTGATTTCCTCGAGCAGTACTTC. Full variable domain (rest looked up from reference TRBV7-9 and TRBJ2-7): DTGVSQNPRHKITKRGQNVTFRCDPISEHNRLYWYRQTLGQGPEFLTYFQNEAQLEKSRLLSDRFSAERPKGSFSTLEIQRTEQGDSAMYLCASSLVDFLEQYFGPGTRLTVT.

The chain joins TRBV6-5 to TRBJ1-6; 7 nucleotides agree with TRBD1. V lost 4 bases, J lost 4 bases, and 7 bases stayed unmatched. The V gene's germline CDR1 is MNHEY and CDR2 SVGAGI. The CDR3 spans 16 residues. The CDR3: CASSSPGRGYNSPLHF. Written as DNA, the CDR3 is TGTGCCAGCAGTTCCCCCGGCAGGGGGTATAATTCACCCCTCCACTTT.

J is TRBJ1-4 and V is TRBV6-1, with D unresolved. This CDR3 has 14 residues. The V and J ends lost 3 bases and 7 bases respectively, with 12 bases between them. The germline CDR1 and CDR2 sequences are MNHNS and SASEGT. CDR3 DNA: TGTGCCAGCAGTGACACGGCTCGTCGTGAAAAACTGTTTTTT. This encodes CASSDTARREKLFF.

The chain has TRBV6-5 and TRBJ1-1; D remains unclear. V shed 0 bases and J shed 11 bases, with 19 bases lying between them. The CDR3 contains 15 residues. Germline values: CDR1 MNHEY, CDR2 SVGAGI. The chain's CDR3 is CASSYSMGLGILAFF. As DNA, the CDR3 is TGTGCCAGCAGTTACTCGATGGGTTTGGGTATCTTGGCTTTCTTT.

The V gene is TRBV7-9, the J gene TRBJ2-1; TRBD2 matches at 13 bases. In germline, CDR1 is SEHNR, CDR2 FQNEAQ (reference sequence). The CDR3 covers 14 residues. The V segment lost 1 base and the J segment 15 bases; nucleotides outside the gene matches: 6. DNA for the CDR3: TGTGCCAGCAGCTTAGGTACTAGCGGGGGGGCCTCGTTCTTC. It specifies CASSLGTSGGASFF.

The gene calls are TRBV6-1 and TRBJ1-2; 7 bases fit TRBD1. The CDR3 runs 15 residues. The germline V gene has CDR1 MNHNS and CDR2 SASEGT. V was pared by 11 bases and J by 1 base, with 13 bases of the junction left unmatched. Written as DNA, the CDR3 is TGTGCCGGGGGTGACAGGGTCCCCCTTAACTATGGCTACACCTTC. It specifies CAGGDRVPLNYGYTF.

The chain carries TRBV7-7 and TRBJ1-1; D is undetermined. This CDR3 is built from 13 residues. Per germline, CDR1 SSHAT and CDR2 FNYEAQ (reference sequence). V was cut by 1 base and J by 8 bases, with 11 bases left in between. In nucleotides, the CDR3 is TGTGCCAGCAGCTTAGGAGGAGGTTCGGAAGCTTTCTTT. Protein product: CASSLGGGSEAFF.

The CDR3 DNA reads as TGTGCCAGCAGCCAAGGGCAGTTGAACTATGGCTACACCTTC. Its protein is CASSQGQLNYGYTF. J is TRBJ1-2 and V is TRBV14; D unresolved. The CDR3 contains 14 residues. With 1 base removed from V and 2 bases from J, the gap between germline ends came to 8 bases. Germline loops: CDR1 SGHDN, CDR2 FVKESK.

The V call is TRBV15, the J call TRBJ2-3; 10 bases map to TRBD2. Germline CDR1 LNHNV, CDR2 YYDKDF (reference sequence). J was trimmed by 4 bases and V by 2 bases; bases with no gene match: 3. The length of the CDR3 is 15 residues. Here the CDR3 reads CATSRPSGGADTQYF. CDR3 in DNA: TGTGCCACCAGCAGACCCAGCGGGGGGGCAGATACGCAGTATTTT.

This chain links TRBV19 with TRBJ2-1; TRBD1 agrees at 8 bases. J gave up 7 bases and V 3 bases, and 5 bases lay outside the gene matches. The CDR3 totals 14 residues. Germline CDR1 and CDR2: LNHDA and SQIVND (reference sequence). CDR3 amino acids: CASSMTRQGNEQFF. For the CDR3, the DNA is TGTGCCAGTAGTATGACCCGACAGGGGAATGAGCAGTTCTTC. Supplemented by reference TRBV19 and TRBJ2-1, the full variable domain reads DGGITQSPKYLFRKEGQNVTLSCEQNLNHDAMYWYRQDPGQGLRLIYYSQIVNDFQKGDIAEGYSVSREKKESFPLTVTSAQKNPTAFYLCASSMTRQGNEQFFGPGTRLTVL.

The chain is built from TRBV6-5 and TRBJ2-5, with TRBD1 matching over 7 bases. Judging by the DNA end, TRBJ2-7 fits better; the J call may be wrong. The germline V gene encodes CDR1 MNHEY and CDR2 SVGAGI. CDR3 length: 14 residues. DNA for the CDR3: TGTGCCAGCAGTTACAGGGACAGTTCCTACGAGCAGTACTTC. Its translation: CASSYRDSSYEQYF.

The chain couples TRBV15 to TRBJ1-5; D gene uncertain. The CDR3 length is 16 residues. V was pared by 1 base and J by 1 base, with 11 bases between. The germline V gene has CDR1 LNHNV and CDR2 YYDKDF (reference sequence). This CDR3 reads CATSRGRPMSNQPQHF. The CDR3 nucleotides read TGTGCCACCAGCAGAGGGCGGCCGATGAGCAATCAGCCCCAGCATTTT.

J is TRBJ2-4 and V is TRBV10-2; 10 nucleotides align to TRBD1. This CDR3 has 14 residues. J was trimmed by 8 bases and V by 6 bases; bases with no gene match: 7. The germline CDR1 and CDR2 sequences are WSHSY and SAAADI. CDR3: CASRMTGGVDIQYF. DNA of the CDR3: TGCGCCAGCAGGATGACAGGGGGCGTAGACATTCAGTACTTC.

This clone was seen only a few times. The V call is TRBV18, the J call TRBJ1-1; no clear D gene. The CDR3 sequence is 13 residues long. Germline loops: CDR1 KGHSH, CDR2 LQKENI. The ends were cut back, 3 bases at V and 2 bases at J, with 7 bases in the middle. This CDR3 is CASSPSLNTEAFF. As DNA, the CDR3 is TGTGCCAGCTCACCTTCTCTCAACACTGAAGCTTTCTTT.

The chain is built from TRBV27 and TRBJ2-7, with D hard to call. Germline CDR1 MNHEY, CDR2 SMNVEV (reference sequence). With 6 bases removed from V and 3 bases from J, the gap between germline ends came to 12 bases. The length of the CDR3 is 13 residues. The CDR3 spells CASRYNPGYEQYF. Written as DNA, the CDR3 is TGTGCCAGCAGATATAATCCCGGCTACGAGCAGTACTTC.

The genes are TRBV5-1 and TRBJ1-4; D is undetermined. Per germline, CDR1 SGHRS and CDR2 YFSETQ. Between the trimmed V and J ends, which lost 0 bases and 8 bases, there was a span of 17 bases. CDR3 length equals 16 residues. The chain's CDR3 is CASSLVGQATGEKLFF. The CDR3 DNA reads as TGCGCCAGCAGCTTGGTAGGGCAGGCAACGGGCGAAAAACTGTTTTTT.

This clone appeared a single time. The rearrangement links TRBV6-5 to TRBJ1-1; D possibly corresponds to TRBD1 (5 bases). Germline CDR1 and CDR2: MNHEY and SVGAGI. CDR3 size: 16 residues. The ends were cut back, 2 bases at V and 1 base at J, with 14 bases in the middle. As DNA, the CDR3 is TGTGCCAGCAGTTACGGTGGGGCCAGGGCGAACACTGAAGCTTTCTTT. Its translation is CASSYGGARANTEAFF.

This chain connects TRBV27 to TRBJ1-2, with D uncertain. The V end lost 2 bases, the J end lost 1 base, and 11 bases lay between the germline ends. Germline V lookup: CDR1 MNHEY, CDR2 SMNVEV (reference sequence). The length of the CDR3 is 15 residues. CDR3 sequence reads: CASSLSRRNNYGYTF. The DNA of the CDR3 is TGTGCCAGCAGTTTAAGCCGGCGGAATAACTATGGCTACACCTTC.

This clone was detected only a few times. This chain uses TRBV25-1 with TRBJ1-1, with 7 bases matching TRBD1. This CDR3 contains 14 residues. Germline loops: CDR1 MGHDK, CDR2 SYGVNS. Unmatched junction bases numbered 7, after V lost 7 bases and J lost 2 bases. The CDR3 here is CASTRGDYNTEAFF. The CDR3 DNA reads TGTGCCAGCACCAGGGGGGATTATAACACTGAAGCTTTCTTT.

The chain combines TRBV6-6 with TRBJ2-3, with D possibly TRBD1 on 6 matching bases. The CDR3 contains 16 residues. Germline loops: CDR1 MNHNY, CDR2 SVGAGI (reference sequence). Trimming removed 5 bases from V and 1 base from J, with 16 bases in between. Here the CDR3 reads CASSRFDRRRTDTQYF. The DNA for the CDR3 is TGTGCCAGCAGTCGATTCGACAGGCGACGCACAGATACGCAGTATTTT.

The chain uses TRBV10-3 and TRBJ1-4; D remains unclear. The CDR3 loop spans 11 amino acids. V was trimmed by 6 bases and J by 4 bases, leaving 3 bases between them. Per the germline V gene, CDR1 is ENHRY and CDR2 is SYGVKD. The CDR3 DNA follows: TGTGCCATCAGCGATAATGAAAAACTGTTTTTT. The encoded protein is CAISDNEKLFF.

V usage is TRBV28 and J usage is TRBJ2-3, with D possibly being TRBD1 (6 bases). CDR1 is MDHEN and CDR2 is SYDVKM in the germline V gene. V lost 3 bases and J 0 bases, leaving 19 bases between the germline ends. The CDR3 has 18 residues. The CDR3 bases are TGTGCCAGCAGTTTTTCAGGGGCCTACACCGAAAGCACAGATACGCAGTATTTT. Encoded protein: CASSFSGAYTESTDTQYF.

V and J are TRBV7-8 and TRBJ1-2; 7 nucleotides match TRBD1. With 2 bases clipped from V and 0 bases from J, the junction kept 3 bases outside the gene matches. The CDR3 loop spans 15 amino acids. In germline, CDR1 is SGHVS, CDR2 FQNEAQ. The CDR3 DNA follows: TGTGCCAGCAGCTTAAGCGACAGGGCTAACTATGGCTACACCTTC. Translated: CASSLSDRANYGYTF.

The chain combines TRBV7-6 with TRBJ1-2, with D maybe TRBD1 (6 bases). Trimming removed 3 bases from V and 4 bases from J, with 12 bases in between. The CDR3 runs to 14 residues. Germline CDR1 and CDR2: SGHVS and FNYEAQ. The CDR3 is CASSLDTGTYGYTF. As DNA, the CDR3 is TGTGCCAGCAGCTTGGACACAGGGACCTATGGCTACACCTTC.

This chain uses TRBV28 with TRBJ1-4, with D possibly matching TRBD1 (5 bases). The CDR3 is 16 amino acids. Germline lookup yields CDR1 MDHEN and CDR2 SYDVKM. Trimming shortened V by 6 bases and J by 4 bases, and 18 bases separated the two germline ends. This chain's CDR3 is CASSPIGGTRNEKLFF. The DNA of the CDR3 is TGTGCCAGCAGCCCGATCGGGGGGACTCGTAATGAAAAACTGTTTTTT. Together with reference TRBV28 and TRBJ1-4, the CDR3 gives the full variable domain: DVKVTQSSRYLVKRTGEKVFLECVQDMDHENMFWYRQDPGLGLRLIYFSYDVKMKEKGDIPEGYSVSREKKERFSLILESASTNQTSMYLCASSPIGGTRNEKLFFGSGTQLSVL.

The CDR3 coding sequence is TGTGCCAGTAGCCCATGGACAGGGTCCTACGAGCAGTACTTC. This translates into CASSPWTGSYEQYF. The V and J genes are TRBV19 and TRBJ2-7; TRBD1 aligns across 8 bases. Germline V lookup: CDR1 LNHDA, CDR2 SQIVND (reference sequence). J lost 1 base, V lost 6 bases, and 5 bases had no gene match. This CDR3 is 14 amino acids long.